The 10 T cell receptor beta chains below come from one sample, sequenced in a study of glioma-infiltrating T cells after dendritic cell vaccination. The protocol was immunoSEQ multiplex PCR, while the TCRdb copy is restricted to in-frame clones and leaves out a portion. The sample yields around 72,000 clones, around 81% seen once. The source was blood, collected before dendritic cell vaccination. The receptor source for this set is a human donor with glioblastoma.

The chain joins TRBV9 to TRBJ2-1; D possibly corresponds to TRBD2 (5 bases). V lost 1 base to trimming and J lost 9 bases, with 8 bases between them. From germline, CDR1 is SGDLS and CDR2 YYNGEE. This CDR3 contains 12 residues. The CDR3 is CASSVQAGEQFF. The CDR3 DNA is TGTGCCAGCAGCGTACAGGCGGGTGAGCAGTTCTTC.

This chain connects TRBV6-5 to TRBJ2-3, with 9 bases aligning to TRBD2. Trimming at V came to 2 bases and at J to 5 bases, leaving 5 bases not matched to a gene. CDR3 size: 15 residues. Germline V gene lookup returns CDR1 MNHEY and CDR2 SVGAGI. The CDR3: CASSYAGGPKDTQYF. CDR3 DNA sequence: TGTGCCAGCAGTTACGCGGGGGGGCCAAAAGATACGCAGTATTTT.

This chain uses TRBV19 with TRBJ1-6; unclear D gene. The germline V gene has CDR1 LNHDA and CDR2 SQIVND (reference sequence). The CDR3 has 16 amino acids. V gave up 7 bases and J gave up 4 bases, with 17 bases separating them. The CDR3 nucleotides are TGTGCCAGTACCCTCGGTCCCCGCAGGTATAATTCACCCCTCCACTTT. It codes for CASTLGPRRYNSPLHF.

The V gene is TRBV6-5, the J gene TRBJ1-5; no clear D. V lost 0 bases and J 5 bases, leaving 11 bases between the germline ends. The CDR3 is made up of 15 amino acids. From germline, CDR1 is MNHEY and CDR2 SVGAGI. In DNA, the CDR3 is TGTGCCAGCAGTTACTCGTCTAATCGGTATCAGCCCCAGCATTTT. Translated, it gives CASSYSSNRYQPQHF.

This rearrangement joins TRBV7-8 to TRBJ1-2, with 10 positions matching TRBD1. The CDR3 has 17 amino acids. Per germline, CDR1 SGHVS and CDR2 FQNEAQ. The ends lost 7 bases at V and 2 bases at J; junction bases unmatched: 13. The chain's CDR3 is CASTLLGGQGRNYGYTF. For the CDR3, the DNA is TGTGCCAGCACCCTCTTAGGGGGACAGGGGCGCAACTATGGCTACACCTTC. The whole variable domain, remainder taken from reference TRBV7-8 and TRBJ1-2, is GAGVSQSPRYKVAKRGQDVALRCDPISGHVSLFWYQQALGQGPEFLTYFQNEAQLDKSGLPSDRFFAERPEGSVSTLKIQRTQQEDSAVYLCASTLLGGQGRNYGYTFGSGTRLTVV.

The sample holds one count of this clone. This sequence joins TRBV6-5 and TRBJ2-3; 9 bases align to TRBD2. After removal of 5 bases from V and 1 base from J, the junction contained 4 bases not matched to a gene. Germline values: CDR1 MNHEY, CDR2 SVGAGI. CDR3 size: 15 residues. CDR3 sequence reads: CASSTRTSGTDTQYF. CDR3 DNA sequence: TGTGCCAGCAGTACCCGGACTAGCGGCACAGATACGCAGTATTTT.

This rearrangement joins TRBV5-4 to TRBJ2-7, with a tentative D call TRBD1 (7 bases). The germline gives CDR1 SGHNT, CDR2 YYREEE (reference sequence). Trimming stripped 2 bases from V and 4 bases from J, with 16 bases between. CDR3 length: 15 residues. The CDR3 nucleotides are TGTGCCAGCAGCTTTAGGACAGGTGGGGGGTACGAGCAGTACTTC. It translates to CASSFRTGGGYEQYF.

The V and J genes are TRBV11-3 and TRBJ2-1; 7 positions agree with TRBD1. This CDR3 has 15 residues. Trimming took 5 bases from V and 4 from J; bases not matched to a gene: 8. The germline CDR1 and CDR2 sequences are SGHNT and YENEEA. CDR3 region: CASSPRDSPYNEQFF. As DNA, the CDR3 is TGTGCCAGCAGCCCCCGGGACAGTCCTTACAATGAGCAGTTCTTC.

The gene calls are TRBV18 and TRBJ1-1; no definite D call. The CDR3 covers 15 residues. CDR1 and CDR2 (germline): KGHSH, LQKENI. Trimming stripped 0 bases from V and 0 bases from J, with 8 bases between. CDR3 region: CASSPPGALNTEAFF. CDR3 in DNA: TGTGCCAGCTCACCACCGGGAGCGTTGAACACTGAAGCTTTCTTT.

This clone was seen only once. The CDR3 nucleotides read TGCGCCAGCAGTATGATCCTCAGCTCCTACAATGAGCAGTTCTTC. It is translated as CASSMILSSYNEQFF. The chain uses TRBV4-1 and TRBJ2-1, with no clear D. Germline assignment: CDR1 MGHRA and CDR2 YSYEKL. CDR3 length: 15 residues. V lost 6 bases, J lost 0 bases, and 12 bases lay in between.